This T cell receptor (beta chain) derives from a study of blood T cell repertoires in COVID-19. Study details: Sites across the United States, Italy and Spain contributed samples from acute and convalescent COVID-19. In each case, the material was cDNA or gDNA derived from T cells, B-cell-depleted T cells, or PBMCs.

V was trimmed by 4 bases and J by 2 bases, leaving 15 bases between them. The CDR3 is 15 residues long. Germline CDR1 reads MGHRA; CDR2 reads YSYEKL. The table lists this clone with a few counts. Followed longitudinally, the Seattle patients had been enrolled during active infection. As handled by the study authors: By means of reference gene primer amplification, nucleated cell counts were estimated. TCRdb's table, derived via immunoSEQ multiplex PCR, lists solely in-frame clones and lacks some. That table furnishes V, J and clone size, whereas the DNA furnished D and trimming. The table has approximately 140,000 clones, around 85% seen once.

V and J are TRBV4-1 and TRBJ2-7; TRBD1 is a possible D gene (5 bases). The clonotype was recovered from a woman aged 60-75 years with COVID-19, enrolled during active disease. Sequences were obtained from peripheral blood. The CDR3 protein is CASSRTGQGAYEQYF. In DNA, the CDR3 is TGCGCCAGCAGCCGAACCGGCCAGGGTGCCTACGAGCAGTACTTC.